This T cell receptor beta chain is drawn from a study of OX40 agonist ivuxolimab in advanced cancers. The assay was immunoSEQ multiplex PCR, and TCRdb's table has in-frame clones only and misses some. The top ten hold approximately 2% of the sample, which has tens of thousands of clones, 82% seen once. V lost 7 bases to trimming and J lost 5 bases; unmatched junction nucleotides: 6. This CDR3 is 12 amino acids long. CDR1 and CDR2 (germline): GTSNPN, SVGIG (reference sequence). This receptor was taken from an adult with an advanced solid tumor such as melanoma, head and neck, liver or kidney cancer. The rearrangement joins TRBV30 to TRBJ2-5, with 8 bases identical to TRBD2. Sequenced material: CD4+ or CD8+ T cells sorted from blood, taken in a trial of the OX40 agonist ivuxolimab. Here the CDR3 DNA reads TGTGCCTTTAGCGGGGACGCCGAGACCCAGTACTTC. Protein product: CAFSGDAETQYF.